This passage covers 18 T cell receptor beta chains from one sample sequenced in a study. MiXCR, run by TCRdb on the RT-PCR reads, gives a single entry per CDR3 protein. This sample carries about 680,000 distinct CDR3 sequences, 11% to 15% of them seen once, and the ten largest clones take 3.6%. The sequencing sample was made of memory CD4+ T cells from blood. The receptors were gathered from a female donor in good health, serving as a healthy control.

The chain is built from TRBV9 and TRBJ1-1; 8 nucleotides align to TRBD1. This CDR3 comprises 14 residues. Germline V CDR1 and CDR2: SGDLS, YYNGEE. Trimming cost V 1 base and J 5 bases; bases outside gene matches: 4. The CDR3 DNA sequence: TGTGCCAGCAGCGTACAGGGGGCGCGGACTGAAGCTTTCTTT. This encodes CASSVQGARTEAFF.

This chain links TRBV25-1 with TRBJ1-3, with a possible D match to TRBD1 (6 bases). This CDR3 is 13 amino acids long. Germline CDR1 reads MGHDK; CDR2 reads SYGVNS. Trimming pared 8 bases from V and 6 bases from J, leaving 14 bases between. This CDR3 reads CASQATGSNTIYF. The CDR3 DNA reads TGTGCCAGCCAAGCGACAGGTTCAAACACCATATATTTT.

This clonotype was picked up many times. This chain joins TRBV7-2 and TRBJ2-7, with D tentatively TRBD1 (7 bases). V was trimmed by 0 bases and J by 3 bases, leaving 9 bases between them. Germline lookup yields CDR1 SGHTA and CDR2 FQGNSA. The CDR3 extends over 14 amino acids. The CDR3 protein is CASSLARDSYEQYF. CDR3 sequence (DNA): TGTGCCAGCAGCTTAGCGCGGGACAGCTACGAGCAGTACTTC.

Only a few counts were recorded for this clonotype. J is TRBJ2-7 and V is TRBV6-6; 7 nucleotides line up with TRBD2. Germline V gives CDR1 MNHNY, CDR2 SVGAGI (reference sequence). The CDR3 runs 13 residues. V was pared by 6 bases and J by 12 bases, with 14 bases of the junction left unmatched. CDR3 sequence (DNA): TGTGCCAGCAGAACCGGGACTATTGGGGCCCTGTACTTC. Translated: CASRTGTIGALYF.

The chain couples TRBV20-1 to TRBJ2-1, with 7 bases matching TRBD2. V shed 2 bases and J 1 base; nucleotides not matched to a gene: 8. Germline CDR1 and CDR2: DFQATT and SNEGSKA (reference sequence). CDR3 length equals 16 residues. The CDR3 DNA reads TGCAGTGCTAGAAGCCGGACTAGTCGATCCTACAATGAGCAGTTCTTC. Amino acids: CSARSRTSRSYNEQFF.

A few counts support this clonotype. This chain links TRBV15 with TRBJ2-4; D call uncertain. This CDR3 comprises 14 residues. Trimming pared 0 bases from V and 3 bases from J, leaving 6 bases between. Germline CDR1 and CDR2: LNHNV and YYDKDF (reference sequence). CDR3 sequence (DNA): TGTGCCACCAGCAGAGATCACAGCAAAAACATTCAGTACTTC. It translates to CATSRDHSKNIQYF.

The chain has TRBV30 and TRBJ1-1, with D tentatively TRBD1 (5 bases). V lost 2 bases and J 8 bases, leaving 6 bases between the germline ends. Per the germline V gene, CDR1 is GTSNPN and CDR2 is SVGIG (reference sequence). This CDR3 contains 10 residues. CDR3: CAWSQGEAFF. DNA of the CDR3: TGTGCCTGGAGTCAGGGCGAAGCTTTCTTT.

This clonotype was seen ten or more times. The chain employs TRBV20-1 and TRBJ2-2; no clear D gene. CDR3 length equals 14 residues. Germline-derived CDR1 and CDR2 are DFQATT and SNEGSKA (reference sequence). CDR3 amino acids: CSAPSVGNTGELFF. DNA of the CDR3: TGCAGCGCTCCCTCAGTAGGGAACACCGGGGAGCTGTTTTTT.

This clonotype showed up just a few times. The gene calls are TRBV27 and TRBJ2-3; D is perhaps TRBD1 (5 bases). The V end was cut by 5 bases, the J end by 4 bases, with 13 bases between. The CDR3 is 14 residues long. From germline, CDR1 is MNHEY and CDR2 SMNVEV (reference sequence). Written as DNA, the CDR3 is TGTGCCAGCAGTCGTCAGGGTTGGGCAGATACGCAGTATTTT. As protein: CASSRQGWADTQYF.

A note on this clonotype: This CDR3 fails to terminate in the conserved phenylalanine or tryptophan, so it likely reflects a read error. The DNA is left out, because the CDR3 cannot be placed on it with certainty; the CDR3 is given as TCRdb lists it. CDR3 region: CSAVGSIPD. The chain combines TRBV20-1 with TRBJ1-2. The CDR3 sequence runs 9 residues, both termini included. Germline CDR1 and CDR2: DFQATT and SNEGSKA (reference sequence).

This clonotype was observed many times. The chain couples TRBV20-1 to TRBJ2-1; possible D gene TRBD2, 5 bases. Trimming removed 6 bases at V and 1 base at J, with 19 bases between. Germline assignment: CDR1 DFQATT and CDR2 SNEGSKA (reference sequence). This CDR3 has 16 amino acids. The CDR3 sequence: CSARRRGSGSYNEQFF. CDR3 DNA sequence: TGCAGTGCCAGACGCCGCGGCAGCGGATCCTACAATGAGCAGTTCTTC.

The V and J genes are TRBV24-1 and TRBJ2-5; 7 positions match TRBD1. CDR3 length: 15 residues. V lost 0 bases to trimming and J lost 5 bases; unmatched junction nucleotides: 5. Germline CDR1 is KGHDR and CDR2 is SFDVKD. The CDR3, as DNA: TGTGCCACCAGTGATTTGCTAGACAGGGTGGAGACCCAGTACTTC. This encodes CATSDLLDRVETQYF.

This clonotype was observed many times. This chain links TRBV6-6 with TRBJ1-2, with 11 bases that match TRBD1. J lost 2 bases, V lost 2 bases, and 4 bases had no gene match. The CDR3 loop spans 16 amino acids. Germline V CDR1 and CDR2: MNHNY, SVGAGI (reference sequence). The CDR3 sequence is CASSYTGTGGNYGYTF. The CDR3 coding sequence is TGTGCCAGCAGTTACACCGGGACAGGGGGGAACTATGGCTACACCTTC.

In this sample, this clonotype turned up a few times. CDR3 loop: CASSQGLGATEAFF. The CDR3 DNA sequence: TGCGCCAGCAGCCAAGGGTTGGGGGCTACTGAAGCTTTCTTT. The genes are TRBV4-3 and TRBJ1-1, with D possibly TRBD1 on 6 matching bases. The germline gives CDR1 LGHNA, CDR2 YSLEER. The CDR3 is 14 residues long. V gave up 1 base and J gave up 5 bases, with 11 bases separating them.

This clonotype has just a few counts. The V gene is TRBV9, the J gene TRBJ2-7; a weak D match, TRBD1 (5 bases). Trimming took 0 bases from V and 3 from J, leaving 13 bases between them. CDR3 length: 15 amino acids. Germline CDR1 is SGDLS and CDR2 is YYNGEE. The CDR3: CASSVGSFRDYEQYF. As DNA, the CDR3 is TGTGCCAGCAGCGTAGGTTCGTTCAGGGACTACGAGCAGTACTTC.

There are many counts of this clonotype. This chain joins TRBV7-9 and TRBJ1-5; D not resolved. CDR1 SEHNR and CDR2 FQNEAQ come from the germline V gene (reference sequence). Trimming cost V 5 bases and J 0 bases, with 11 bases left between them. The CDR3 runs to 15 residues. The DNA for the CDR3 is TGTGCCAGCAGCAGTATCGGGTATAGCAATCAGCCCCAGCATTTT. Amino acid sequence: CASSSIGYSNQPQHF.

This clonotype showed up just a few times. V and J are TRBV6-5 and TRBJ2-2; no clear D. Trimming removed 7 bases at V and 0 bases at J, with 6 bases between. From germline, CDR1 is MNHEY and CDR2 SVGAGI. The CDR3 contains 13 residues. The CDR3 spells CASMRSNTGELFF. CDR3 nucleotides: TGTGCCAGCATGAGGTCGAACACCGGGGAGCTGTTTTTT.

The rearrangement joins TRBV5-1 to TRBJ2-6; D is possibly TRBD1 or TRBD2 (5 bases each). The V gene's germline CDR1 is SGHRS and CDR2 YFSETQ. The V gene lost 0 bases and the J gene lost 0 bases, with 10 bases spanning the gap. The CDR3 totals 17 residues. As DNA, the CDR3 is TGCGCCAGCAGCTTGGGAGGGGTGAGCTCTGGGGCCAACGTCCTGACTTTC. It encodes CASSLGGVSSGANVLTF.